The 26 T cell receptor beta chains given below trace back to one sample, sequenced in a study of TET2 disruption in CD19-targeted CAR T cells. TCRdb's copy holds only in-frame clones and misses some; the assay was immunoSEQ multiplex PCR. The sample has tens of thousands of clones, and its top ten clones hold more than 1.5%. Treatment in this sample: autologous CTL019 cells: CD19 CAR with 4-1BB and CD3 zeta domains. Their antigens remain unidentified. Sequencing used CD8- CAR+ T cells sorted from cultured blood T cells, obtained for CD19 CAR T cell therapy. Documented subset: CD8-negative CAR-positive T cells from the infusion product. The origin of the receptors is a man in his 70s with chronic lymphocytic leukemia.

Remarks on this clone: From the germline J gene comes the end of the CDR3, since the read stops 3 residues before it. V and J are TRBV2 and TRBJ1-6, with 9 bases identical to TRBD1. This CDR3 comprises 14 residues. V lost 7 bases, J lost 10 bases, and 8 bases stayed unmatched. Germline lookup yields CDR1 SNHLY and CDR2 FYNNEI. The CDR3 region is CASNGQGWDSPLHF. The DNA read from the CDR3 is TGTGCCAGCAACGGACAGGGGTGGGACTCACCC.

Note on this clone: The observed sequence ends 3 residues before the CDR3 terminus, with the missing tail filled in from the germline J gene. The gene calls are TRBV2 and TRBJ1-2; 9 nucleotides line up with TRBD1. Germline CDR1 reads SNHLY; CDR2 reads FYNNEI. The CDR3 has 15 residues. The sequenced CDR3 bases are TGTGCCAGCAGTGCTGGGACAGGGAGCACAGATACC. The encoded protein is CASSAGTGSTDT. The full-length CDR3 reads as CASSAGTGSTDTYTF.

Concerning this clone itself: The CDR3 end is not reached by the read, which stops 3 residues before it; the germline J gene fills it in. This chain uses TRBV3-1 (or the pseudogene TRBV3-2) with TRBJ2-3; 7 nucleotides line up with TRBD1. V gave up 1 base and J gave up 0 bases; unmatched junction bases: 7. CDR1 and CDR2 from the germline V gene are LGHDT and YNNKEL (reference sequence). The CDR3 sequence is 17 residues long. This CDR3 reads CASSQGEPGQSTDTQYF. CDR3 DNA, as far as it was read: TGTGCCAGCAGCCAAGGGGAGCCGGGACAGAGCACAGATACG.

With regard to this clone: The read terminates 3 residues before the CDR3 end, so the remaining end is supplied by the germline J gene. The genes are TRBV6-1 and TRBJ2-4; 8 bases match TRBD2. This CDR3 comprises 15 residues. Germline CDR1 and CDR2: MNHNS and SASEGT. This chain's CDR3 is CASSVSGGHGETQYF. Incomplete CDR3 DNA: TGTGCCAGCAGTGTGTCGGGGGGGCATGGGGAGACT.

This CDR3 reads CASRGQLKVYNEQFF. The covered CDR3 bases are TGCGCCAGTAGGGGACAGCTCAAGGTCTACAATGAG. V is TRBV10-1 and J is TRBJ2-1; 7 positions match TRBD1. From the germline J gene comes the end of the CDR3, since the read stops 3 residues before it. V shed 9 bases and J 3 bases; nucleotides not matched to a gene: 11. Germline CDR1 and CDR2: WNHNN and SYGVQD (reference sequence). The CDR3 extends over 15 amino acids.

With regard to this clone: The read comes to an end 3 residues before the CDR3 does, leaving the germline J gene to fill in the end. This rearrangement joins TRBV7-2 to TRBJ2-4; no clear D. The CDR3 length is 15 residues. CDR1 SGHTA and CDR2 FQGNSA come from the germline V gene. Incomplete CDR3 DNA: TGTGCCAGCAGCTTAGTAAGAGGCAGGTTGGAGACT. Protein product: CASSLVRGRLET. The whole CDR3 sequence is CASSLVRGRLETQYF.

This clone is deemed medium-sized by its frequency. This chain's CDR3 is CASSSSGSDGYTF. The sequenced part of the CDR3 DNA is TGCGCCAGCAGCTCGTCAGGATCGGATGGC. This chain connects TRBV5-1 to TRBJ1-2; D unclear. Read data end 3 residues before the CDR3 end; the end is taken from the germline J gene. Germline loops: CDR1 SGHRS, CDR2 YFSETQ. CDR3 length: 13 residues. With 3 bases removed from V and 6 bases from J, the gap between germline ends came to 12 bases.

Comments on this clone: Read data end 3 residues before the CDR3 end; the end is taken from the germline J gene. The chain uses TRBV19 and TRBJ1-1; 7 bases match TRBD1. This CDR3 contains 15 residues. Germline CDR1 is LNHDA and CDR2 is SQIVND (reference sequence). Unmatched junction bases numbered 12, after V lost 6 bases and J lost 5 bases. Partial CDR3 DNA: TGTGCCAGTAGACCCGCTCACGACAGGGATACTGAA. It yields the protein CASRPAHDRDTE. The CDR3 reads in full as CASRPAHDRDTEAFF.

As to this clone: The read ends 3 residues early relative to the CDR3; the germline J gene fills the gap. The V and J genes are TRBV6-2 or TRBV6-3 and TRBJ1-1; D gene unclear. The ends were cut back, 8 bases at V and 0 bases at J, with 13 bases in the middle. The CDR3 consists of 14 residues. The germline CDR1 and CDR2 sequences are MNHEY and SVGEGT. The CDR3 bases that were read are TGTGCCAGCTTTTCTAGGACTATGAACACTGAA. Its translation is CASFSRTMNTE. The full-length CDR3 reads as CASFSRTMNTEAFF.

Concerning this clone itself: The CDR3 is cut off 3 residues early in the read; its end comes from the germline J gene. The chain links TRBV20-1 to TRBJ2-3, with D perhaps matching TRBD2 (6 bases). The germline V and J ends were trimmed by 0 bases and 1 base, with 23 bases remaining between them. The length of the CDR3 is 19 residues. CDR1 is DFQATT and CDR2 is SNEGSKA in the germline V gene (reference sequence). CDR3 sequence: CSARDASSGSPRGTDTQYF. Incomplete CDR3 DNA: TGCAGTGCTAGAGATGCGTCGAGCGGGTCCCCCCGGGGCACAGATACG.

On this clone: The missing CDR3 end, 3 residues past where the read stops, is filled in from the germline J gene. The chain joins TRBV7-9 to TRBJ2-3; no clear D. CDR1 and CDR2 (germline): SEHNR, FQNEAQ (reference sequence). Trimming removed 1 base at V and 5 bases at J, with 10 bases between. The CDR3 is 14 amino acids. The CDR3 reads CASSLERRRDTQYF. The sequenced CDR3 bases are TGTGCCAGCAGCTTAGAGAGGCGGAGAGATACG.

Turning to this clone: The read halts 3 residues ahead of the CDR3 end, with the missing end drawn from the germline J gene. This sequence joins TRBV12-3 or TRBV12-4 and TRBJ2-2; 9 bases match TRBD1. The CDR3 covers 17 residues. V trimming: 8 bases; J trimming: 4 bases; junction bases outside the gene matches: 14. Partial CDR3 DNA: TGTGCCAGCCCCGTTCAGACGGGACAGGGCGTCACCGGGGAG. Residues: CASPVQTGQGVTGE. The whole CDR3 reads CASPVQTGQGVTGELFF.

Remarks on this clone: A read error may account for a junction end that differs from germline. The read stops 3 residues short of the end of the CDR3; the missing end is completed from the germline J gene. Other DNA sequences in this specimen translate into the identical CDR3. V usage is TRBV5-1 and J usage is TRBJ1-3, with D tentatively TRBD1 (6 bases). The CDR3 totals 15 residues. Germline CDR1 and CDR2: SGHRS and YFSETQ. The CDR3 protein is CASSLAGGGGNTIYF. The covered CDR3 bases are TGCGCCAGCAGCTTGGCGGGGGGCGGTGGAAACACT.

For this clone: The read comes to an end 3 residues before the CDR3 does, leaving the germline J gene to fill in the end. The rearrangement uses TRBV4-2 and TRBJ1-5; 7 bases fit TRBD1. The V gene's germline CDR1 is LGHNA and CDR2 YNFKEQ. The CDR3 has 17 residues. V trimming: 4 bases; J trimming: 3 bases; junction bases outside the gene matches: 12. Here the CDR3 reads CASSLELWTGSNQPQHF. The covered CDR3 bases are TGTGCCAGCAGCCTAGAGCTTTGGACAGGTTCCAATCAGCCC.

Concerning this clone itself: Read sequence stops 3 residues before the CDR3 end, and the germline J gene provides the missing end. V usage is TRBV6-2 or TRBV6-3 and J usage is TRBJ2-2, with 7 bases matching TRBD2. The CDR3 runs 13 residues. V lost 10 bases to trimming and J lost 2 bases; unmatched junction nucleotides: 4. Germline V CDR1 and CDR2: MNHEY, SVGEGT. The covered CDR3 bases are TGTGCCATTGCGGGGGATAACACCGGGGAG. It yields the protein CAIAGDNTGE. The full-length CDR3 reads as CAIAGDNTGELFF.

With respect to this clone: Sequencing ends 3 residues short of the CDR3 end; the germline J gene provides the rest. This same CDR3 is encoded by further DNA sequences in the sample. The gene calls are TRBV6-2 or TRBV6-3 and TRBJ1-2, with 9 bases matching TRBD1. This CDR3 spans 14 amino acids. Trimming cost V 6 bases and J 6 bases; bases outside gene matches: 8. CDR1 and CDR2 from the germline V gene are MNHEY and SVGEGT. CDR3 region: CASRGWTGADGYTF. The covered CDR3 bases are TGTGCCAGCAGGGGCTGGACAGGGGCGGATGGC.

With regard to this clone: The read stops 3 residues short of the end of the CDR3; the missing end is completed from the germline J gene. The V call is TRBV6-2 or TRBV6-3, the J call TRBJ2-4; D may be TRBD1 (5 bases). Germline CDR1 reads MNHEY; CDR2 reads SVGEGT. The CDR3 is 16 amino acids. The sequenced CDR3 bases are TGTGCCAGCACCCCCCAAGGAACAAGGGGCTACTATGGT. Translated, it gives CASTPQGTRGYYG. The whole CDR3 protein is CASTPQGTRGYYGQYF.

In the case of this clone: Read data end 3 residues before the CDR3 end; the end is taken from the germline J gene. The rearrangement links TRBV18 to TRBJ1-2; 10 bases match TRBD1. This CDR3 has 15 residues. The V gene's germline CDR1 is KGHSH and CDR2 LQKENI. The CDR3 bases that were read are TGTGCCAGCTCACCAGGACAGGGGGTAGCCAATACC. Its translation is CASSPGQGVANT. Given in full, the CDR3 is CASSPGQGVANTYTF.

In regard to this clone: The sequenced fragment ends 3 residues before the CDR3 boundary, so the rest is inferred from the germline J gene. The chain carries TRBV19 and TRBJ1-5; tentative D call: TRBD1 (6 bases). The germline gives CDR1 LNHDA, CDR2 SQIVND (reference sequence). V lost 7 bases and J 4 bases, leaving 17 bases between the germline ends. This CDR3 is built from 15 residues. Incomplete CDR3 DNA: TGTGCCAGTACCCTAGTCGGACAGACGAATCAGCCC. Its protein is CASTLVGQTNQP. The whole CDR3 region reads CASTLVGQTNQPQHF. Combining the CDR3 with reference TRBV19 and TRBJ1-5 gives the whole variable domain DGGITQSPKYLFRKEGQNVTLSCEQNLNHDAMYWYRQDPGQGLRLIYYSQIVNDFQKGDIAEGYSVSREKKESFPLTVTSAQKNPTAFYLCASTLVGQTNQPQHFGDGTRLSIL.

Comment on this clone: Coverage ceases 3 residues before the CDR3 finishes, and the germline J gene fills in the end. This chain joins TRBV27 and TRBJ2-2; D perhaps matches TRBD2 (6 bases). Germline V lookup: CDR1 MNHEY, CDR2 SMNVEV (reference sequence). The CDR3 runs 14 residues. V lost 10 bases to trimming and J lost 1 base, with 13 bases between them. CDR3 loop: CAIRVGGNTGELFF. CDR3 DNA (partial): TGTGCCATCCGTGTGGGGGGGAACACCGGGGAG.

A note on this clone: With the read ending 3 residues before the CDR3 end, the germline J gene is used to fill in that end. The chain is built from TRBV12-3 or TRBV12-4 and TRBJ1-1; possible D gene TRBD1, 5 bases. The V end was cut by 5 bases, the J end by 5 bases, with 15 bases between. This CDR3 contains 14 residues. The sequenced CDR3 bases are TGTGCCAGCAGTACCGGCAGGGCCACGACTGAA. Amino acids: CASSTGRATTE. The entire CDR3 sequence reads CASSTGRATTEAFF.

As for this clone: The read terminates 3 residues before the CDR3 end, so the remaining end is supplied by the germline J gene. The chain has TRBV18 and TRBJ2-7, with 10 nucleotides matching TRBD1. The CDR3 loop spans 18 amino acids. The germline CDR1 and CDR2 sequences are KGHSH and LQKENI. V gave up 6 bases and J gave up 5 bases; unmatched junction bases: 19. CDR3 protein: CASSSWAPIGTGVNEQYF. The CDR3 bases that were read are TGTGCCAGCTCCTCATGGGCTCCCATTGGGACAGGGGTGAACGAG.

About this clone: The read terminates 3 residues ahead of where the CDR3 ends, so the germline J gene completes it. Other DNA sequences in this sample translate to the same CDR3. The V gene is TRBV2, the J gene TRBJ1-2, with 11 bases that match TRBD1. This CDR3 region has 15 residues. Germline V gene sequence: CDR1 SNHLY, CDR2 FYNNEI. The DNA read from the CDR3 is TGTGCCAGCAGTGACAGCGGACAGGGGGCAGGGGGC. This sequence encodes CASSDSGQGAGG. In full, the CDR3 reads CASSDSGQGAGGYTF.

Turning to this clone: The junction departs from germline at one end; a sequencing error may be responsible. With the read ending 3 residues before the CDR3 end, the germline J gene is used to fill in that end. Other DNA sequences in this sample translate to the same CDR3. The chain uses TRBV19 and TRBJ1-3, with 8 bases fitting TRBD1. The CDR3 runs to 16 residues. The V gene's germline CDR1 is LNHDA and CDR2 SQIVND (reference sequence). Partial CDR3 DNA: TGTGCCAGTAGTCCGCGGCAGGGGGCGAGAGGAAACACT. Translated: CASSPRQGARGNT. The full-length CDR3 reads as CASSPRQGARGNTIYF.

As for this clone: The read stops 3 residues short of the end of the CDR3; the missing end is completed from the germline J gene. Additional DNA sequences in this sample encode the identical CDR3. The chain has TRBV20-1 and TRBJ1-2, with a tentative D call TRBD1 (5 bases). V lost 8 bases and J lost 4, with 17 bases in between. CDR3 length equals 13 residues. Germline V gives CDR1 DFQATT, CDR2 SNEGSKA (reference sequence). Partial CDR3 DNA: TGCAGTACGTTGGGGGGAAGGGGCTATGGC. Its protein product is CSTLGGRGYG. The complete CDR3 reads CSTLGGRGYGYTF.

A remark on this clone: The read stops 3 residues short of the end of the CDR3; the missing end is completed from the germline J gene. The chain recombines TRBV7-8 with TRBJ2-7; 8 bases are shared with TRBD1. The J segment lost 0 bases and the V segment lost 1 base, leaving 2 bases of the junction unmatched. Per the germline V gene, CDR1 is SGHVS and CDR2 is FQNEAQ. The CDR3 is 15 amino acids. The CDR3 bases that were read are TGTGCCAGCAGCTTAGGCAGGGGGCCCTCCTACGAG. Its translation: CASSLGRGPSYE. In full, the CDR3 is CASSLGRGPSYEQYF.